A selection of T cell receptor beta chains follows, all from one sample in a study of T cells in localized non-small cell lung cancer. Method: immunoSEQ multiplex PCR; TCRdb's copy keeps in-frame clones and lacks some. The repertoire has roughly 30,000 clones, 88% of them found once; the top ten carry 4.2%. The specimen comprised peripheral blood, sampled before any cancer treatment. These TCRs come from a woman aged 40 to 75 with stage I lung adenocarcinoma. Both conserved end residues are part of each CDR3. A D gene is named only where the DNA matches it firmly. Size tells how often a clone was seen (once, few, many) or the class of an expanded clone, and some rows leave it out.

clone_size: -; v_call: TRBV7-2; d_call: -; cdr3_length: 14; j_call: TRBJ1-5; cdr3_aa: CASSRTPYNQPQHF; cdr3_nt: TGTGCCAGCAGCCGGACCCCTTACAATCAGCCCCAGCATTTT
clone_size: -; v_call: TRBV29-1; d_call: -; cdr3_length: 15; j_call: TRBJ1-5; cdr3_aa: CSVADGFLGNQPQHF; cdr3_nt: TGCAGCGTTGCGGACGGGTTTCTCGGCAATCAGCCCCAGCATTTT
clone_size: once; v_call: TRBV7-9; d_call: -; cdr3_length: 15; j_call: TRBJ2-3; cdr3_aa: CATFQGRPETDTQYF; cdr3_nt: TGTGCCACCTTTCAGGGCCGTCCTGAAACAGATACGCAGTATTTT
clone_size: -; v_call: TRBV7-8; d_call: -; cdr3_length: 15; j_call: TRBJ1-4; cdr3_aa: CASSSRTQPAEKLFF; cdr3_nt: TGTGCCAGCAGCTCGCGGACTCAACCGGCTGAAAAACTGTTTTTT
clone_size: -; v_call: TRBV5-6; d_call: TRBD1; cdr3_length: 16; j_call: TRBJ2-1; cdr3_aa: CASSLGGTGSYNEQFF; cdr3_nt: TGTGCCAGCAGCTTGGGAGGGACAGGTTCCTACAATGAGCAGTTCTTC
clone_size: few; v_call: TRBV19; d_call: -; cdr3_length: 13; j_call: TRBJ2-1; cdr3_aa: CASSIGSYNEQFF; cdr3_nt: TGTGCCAGTAGTATTGGCTCCTACAATGAGCAGTTCTTC
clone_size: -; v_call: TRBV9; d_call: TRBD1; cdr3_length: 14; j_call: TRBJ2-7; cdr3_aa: CASSTDRDSYEQYF; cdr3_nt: TGTGCCAGCAGCACTGACAGGGACTCCTACGAGCAGTACTTC
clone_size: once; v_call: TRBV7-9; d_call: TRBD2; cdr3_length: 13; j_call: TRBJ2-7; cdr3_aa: CASSSAGWYEQYF; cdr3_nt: TGTGCCAGCAGCTCAGCGGGGTGGTACGAGCAGTACTTC
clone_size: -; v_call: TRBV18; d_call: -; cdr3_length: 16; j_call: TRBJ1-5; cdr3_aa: CASSPQSEQGNQPQHF; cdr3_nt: TGTGCCAGCTCACCACAGTCAGAGCAGGGGAATCAGCCCCAGCATTTT
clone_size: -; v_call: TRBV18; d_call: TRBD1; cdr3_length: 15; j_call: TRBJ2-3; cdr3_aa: CASSARGTGLDTQYF; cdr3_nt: TGTGCCAGCTCAGCCAGGGGGACGGGCTTAGATACGCAGTATTTT
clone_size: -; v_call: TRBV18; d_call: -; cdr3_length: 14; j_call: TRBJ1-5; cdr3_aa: CASSPQGFDQPQHF; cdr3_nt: TGTGCCAGCTCACCGCAGGGATTCGATCAGCCCCAGCATTTT
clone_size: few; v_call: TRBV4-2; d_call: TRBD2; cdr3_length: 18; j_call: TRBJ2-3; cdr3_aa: CASSQASGGSGNTDTQYF; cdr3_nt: TGTGCCAGCAGCCAAGCTAGCGGGGGGTCGGGGAACACAGATACGCAGTATTTT
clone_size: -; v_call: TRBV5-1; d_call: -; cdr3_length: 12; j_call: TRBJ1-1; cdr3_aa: CASSWSGEEAFF; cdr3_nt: TGCGCCAGCAGCTGGTCCGGGGAGGAAGCTTTCTTT
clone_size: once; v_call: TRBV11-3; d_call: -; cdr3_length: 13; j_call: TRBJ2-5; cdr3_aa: CASSLNFQETQYF; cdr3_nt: TGTGCCAGCAGCTTGAATTTTCAAGAGACCCAGTACTTC
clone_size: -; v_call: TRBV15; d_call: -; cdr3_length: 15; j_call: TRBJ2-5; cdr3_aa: CATSGSFGALQTQYF; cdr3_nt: TGTGCCACCAGCGGAAGTTTCGGGGCACTCCAGACCCAGTACTTC
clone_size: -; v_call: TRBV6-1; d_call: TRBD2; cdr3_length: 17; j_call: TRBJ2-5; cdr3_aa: CASSVRLAGGIQETQYF; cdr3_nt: TGTGCCAGCAGTGTGCGGCTAGCGGGGGGAATCCAAGAGACCCAGTACTTC
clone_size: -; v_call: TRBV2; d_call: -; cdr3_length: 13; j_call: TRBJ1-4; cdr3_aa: CASSAGRREKLFF; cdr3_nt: TGTGCCAGCAGTGCCGGACGACGAGAAAAACTGTTTTTT
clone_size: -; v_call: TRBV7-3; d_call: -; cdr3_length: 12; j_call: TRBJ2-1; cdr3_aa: CASSSGDNEQFF; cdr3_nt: TGTGCCAGCAGCTCAGGGGACAATGAGCAGTTCTTC
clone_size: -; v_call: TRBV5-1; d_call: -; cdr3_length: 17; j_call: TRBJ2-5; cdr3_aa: CASSLVVAGGDQETQYF; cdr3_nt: TGCGCCAGCAGCTTGGTGGTTGCGGGCGGGGACCAAGAGACCCAGTACTTC
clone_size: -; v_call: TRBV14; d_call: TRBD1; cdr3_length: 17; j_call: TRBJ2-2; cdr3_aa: CASSDPDRGQDTGELFF; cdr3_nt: TGTGCCAGCAGCGACCCGGACAGGGGGCAGGACACCGGGGAGCTGTTTTTT
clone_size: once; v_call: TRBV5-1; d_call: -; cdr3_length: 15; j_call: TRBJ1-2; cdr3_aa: CASSLEPGATGSYTF; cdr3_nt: TGCGCCAGCAGCTTGGAACCAGGGGCCACAGGAAGCTACACCTTC
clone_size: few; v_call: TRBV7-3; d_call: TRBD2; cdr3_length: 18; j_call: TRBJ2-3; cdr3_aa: CASSLYPPSGGGADTQYF; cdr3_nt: TGTGCCAGCAGCTTATACCCCCCGAGCGGGGGCGGGGCAGATACGCAGTATTTT
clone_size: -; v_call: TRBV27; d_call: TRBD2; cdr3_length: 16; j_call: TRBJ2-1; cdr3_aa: CASSPWGLAGHNEQFF; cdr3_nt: TGTGCCAGCAGTCCATGGGGACTAGCGGGGCACAATGAGCAGTTCTTC
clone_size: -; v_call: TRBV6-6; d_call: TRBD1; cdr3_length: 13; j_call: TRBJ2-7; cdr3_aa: CASQDRDHYEQYF; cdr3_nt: TGTGCCAGCCAAGACAGGGACCATTACGAGCAGTACTTC
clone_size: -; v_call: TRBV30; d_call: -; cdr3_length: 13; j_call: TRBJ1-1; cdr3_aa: CAWSVLSNTEAFF; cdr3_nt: TGTGCCTGGAGTGTACTATCGAACACTGAAGCTTTCTTT
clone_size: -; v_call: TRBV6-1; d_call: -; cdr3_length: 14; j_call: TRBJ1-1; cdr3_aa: CASTSTVMNTEAFF; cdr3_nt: TGTGCCAGCACCTCGACAGTTATGAACACTGAAGCTTTCTTT
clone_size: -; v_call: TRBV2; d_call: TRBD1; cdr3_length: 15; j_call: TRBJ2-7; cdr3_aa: CASSAGQGAVYEQYF; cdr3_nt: TGTGCCAGCAGCGCCGGACAGGGGGCAGTCTACGAGCAGTACTTC
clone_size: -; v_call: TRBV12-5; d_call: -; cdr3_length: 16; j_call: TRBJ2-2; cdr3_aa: CASAKSSYANTGELFF; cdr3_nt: TGTGCTAGTGCCAAGAGCTCGTACGCGAACACCGGGGAGCTGTTTTTT
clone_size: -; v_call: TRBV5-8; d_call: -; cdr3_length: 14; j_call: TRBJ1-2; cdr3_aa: CASSMGVGPYGYTF; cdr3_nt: TGTGCCAGCAGCATGGGGGTGGGGCCCTATGGCTACACCTTC
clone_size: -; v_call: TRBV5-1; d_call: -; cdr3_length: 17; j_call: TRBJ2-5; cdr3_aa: CASSLVSEIQYQETQYF; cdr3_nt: TGCGCCAGCAGCTTGGTTTCAGAGATCCAGTACCAAGAGACCCAGTACTTC
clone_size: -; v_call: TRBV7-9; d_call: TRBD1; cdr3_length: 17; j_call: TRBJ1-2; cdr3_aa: CASSARPRQGEIYGYTF; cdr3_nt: TGTGCCAGCAGCGCTCGGCCTCGACAGGGAGAGATCTATGGCTACACCTTC
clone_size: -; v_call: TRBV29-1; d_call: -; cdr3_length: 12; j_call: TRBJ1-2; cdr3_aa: CSVVRQGYGYTF; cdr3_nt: TGCAGCGTTGTGAGGCAGGGCTATGGCTACACCTTC
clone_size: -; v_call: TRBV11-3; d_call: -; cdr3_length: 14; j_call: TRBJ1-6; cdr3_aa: CASSLGPYNSPLHF; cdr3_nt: TGTGCCAGCAGCTTAGGCCCCTATAATTCACCCCTCCACTTT
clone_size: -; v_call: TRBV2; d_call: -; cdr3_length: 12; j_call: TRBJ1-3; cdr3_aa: CASRPDGNTIYF; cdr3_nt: TGTGCCAGCAGACCCGATGGAAACACCATATATTTT
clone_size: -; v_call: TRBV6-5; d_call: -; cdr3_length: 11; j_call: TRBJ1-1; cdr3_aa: CASGKAGGAFF; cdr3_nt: TGTGCTTCGGGTAAGGCGGGGGGAGCTTTCTTT
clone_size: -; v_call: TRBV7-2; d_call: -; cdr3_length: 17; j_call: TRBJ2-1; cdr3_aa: CASSLVDLQGLIDEQFF; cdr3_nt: TGTGCCAGCAGCTTAGTCGACCTGCAAGGTCTTATCGATGAGCAGTTCTTC
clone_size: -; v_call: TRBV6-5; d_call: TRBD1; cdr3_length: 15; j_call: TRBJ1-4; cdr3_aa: CASSPGTAGVEKLFF; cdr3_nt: TGTGCCAGCAGTCCGGGGACAGCCGGGGTCGAAAAACTGTTTTTT
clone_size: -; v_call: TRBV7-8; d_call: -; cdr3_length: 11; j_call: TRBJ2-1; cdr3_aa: CASSLRIEQFF; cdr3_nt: TGTGCCAGCAGCTTAAGAATTGAGCAGTTCTTC
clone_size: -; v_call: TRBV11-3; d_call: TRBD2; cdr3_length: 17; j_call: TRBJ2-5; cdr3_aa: CASSLGTTSGYQETQYF; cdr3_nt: TGTGCCAGCAGCTTAGGCACCACTAGCGGGTACCAAGAGACCCAGTACTTC
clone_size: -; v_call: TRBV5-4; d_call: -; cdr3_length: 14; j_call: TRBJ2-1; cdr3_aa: CASSLTGSYNEQFF; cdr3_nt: TGTGCCAGCAGCTTAACGGGGTCCTACAATGAGCAGTTCTTC
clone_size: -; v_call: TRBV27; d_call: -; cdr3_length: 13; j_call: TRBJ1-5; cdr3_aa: CASSFSGGGTQHF; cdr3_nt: TGTGCCAGCAGTTTCTCCGGGGGGGGAACCCAGCATTTT
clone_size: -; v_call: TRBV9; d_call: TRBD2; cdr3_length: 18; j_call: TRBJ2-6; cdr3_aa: CASSDGTSGGAFANVLTF; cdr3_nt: TGTGCCAGCAGCGATGGGACTAGCGGGGGGGCCTTTGCCAACGTCCTGACTTTC
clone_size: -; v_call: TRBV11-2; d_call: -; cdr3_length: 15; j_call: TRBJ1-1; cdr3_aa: CASSLDRGGSTEAFF; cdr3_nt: TGTGCCAGCAGCTTAGATCGGGGGGGAAGCACTGAAGCTTTCTTT
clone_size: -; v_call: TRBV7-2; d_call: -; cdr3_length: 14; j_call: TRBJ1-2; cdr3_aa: CASSLVEGGDGYTF; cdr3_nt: TGTGCCAGCAGCTTAGTAGAGGGGGGAGATGGCTACACCTTC
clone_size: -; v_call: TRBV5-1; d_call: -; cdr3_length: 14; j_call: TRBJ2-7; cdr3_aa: CASSLIQGPGEQYF; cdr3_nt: TGCGCCAGCAGCTTGATCCAGGGGCCGGGGGAGCAGTACTTC
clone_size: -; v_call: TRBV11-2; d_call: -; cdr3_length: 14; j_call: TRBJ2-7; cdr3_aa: CASSMVFSSYEQYF; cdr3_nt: TGTGCCAGCAGCATGGTCTTTAGCTCCTACGAGCAGTACTTC
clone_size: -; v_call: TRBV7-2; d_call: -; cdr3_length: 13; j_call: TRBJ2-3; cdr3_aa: CASSRDSVDTQYF; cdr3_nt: TGTGCCAGCAGTCGGGACTCCGTGGATACGCAGTATTTT
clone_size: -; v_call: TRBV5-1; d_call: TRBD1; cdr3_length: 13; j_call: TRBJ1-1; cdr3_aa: CASSGTGLTEAFF; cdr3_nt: TGCGCCAGCAGCGGGACAGGGCTGACTGAAGCTTTCTTT
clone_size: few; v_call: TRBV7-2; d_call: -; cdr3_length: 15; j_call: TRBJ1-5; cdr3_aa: CASSLDGFSNQPQHF; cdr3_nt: TGTGCCAGCAGCTTAGACGGGTTTAGCAATCAGCCCCAGCATTTT
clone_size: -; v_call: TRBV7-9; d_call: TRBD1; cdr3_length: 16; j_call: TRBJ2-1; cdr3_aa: CASSVSTGSAYNEQFF; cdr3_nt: TGTGCCAGCAGCGTCTCGACAGGGTCGGCGTACAATGAGCAGTTCTTC